This T cell receptor (beta chain) originates from a study of blood T cells in healthy people across ages. This clonotype was recorded at least ten times. Germline V gives CDR1 SQVTM, CDR2 ANQGSEA. The CDR3 sequence is 12 residues long. V gave up 2 bases and J gave up 7 bases, with 12 bases separating them. Through a sample-barcoded 5' primer and a J-beta primer mix, a second PCR was run for roughly 6 to 12 cycles. Each sample yielded at least 3 million CDR3-containing paired-end reads. TCRdb reprocessed the 5' RACE reads via MiXCR and lists one record per CDR3 protein. This sample has about 1 million distinct CDR3 sequences, with under 45% found just once.

V usage is TRBV29-1 and J usage is TRBJ2-7; D is possibly TRBD1 (5 bases). The sample taken for sequencing was blood. The TCR originated in a woman aged 60-75 years in good health. The CDR3 spells CSVEQGAWEQYF. The CDR3 coding sequence is TGCAGCGTTGAACAGGGCGCCTGGGAGCAGTACTTC.